Shown below are 27 T cell receptor beta chains from a single sample sequenced in a study of T cell changes during pregnancy in multiple sclerosis. The repertoire was sequenced with immunoSEQ multiplex PCR; TCRdb's copy has only in-frame clones and lacks some. This sample has roughly 40,000 clones; 90% to 95% occur once, and the top ten carry approximately 8.4%. The starting material was CD8+ T cells from peripheral blood mononuclear cells, obtained before pregnancy. These receptors all come from a female donor with multiple sclerosis, enrolled in a pregnancy study.

This rearrangement joins TRBV11-2 to TRBJ2-2; 10 nucleotides match TRBD2. The J segment lost 1 base and the V segment lost 5 bases, leaving 7 bases of the junction unmatched. The CDR3 is 17 residues long. Germline CDR1 is SGHAT and CDR2 is FQNNGV. In nucleotides, the CDR3 is TGTGCCAGCAGCACACCGGGACTAGCGAGGAACACCGGGGAGCTGTTTTTT. Translation gives CASSTPGLARNTGELFF.

Points on this clone: A read error may account for a junction end that differs from germline. V and J are TRBV5-1 and TRBJ1-2; 9 nucleotides match TRBD1. The CDR3 consists of 14 residues. Germline V gene lookup returns CDR1 SGHRS and CDR2 YFSETQ. Here the CDR3 reads CASSLAGTGNGCTF. For the CDR3, the DNA is TGCGCCAGCAGCTTGGCCGGGACAGGGAATGGCTGCACCTTC.

V and J are TRBV11-2 and TRBJ1-1, with 9 bases lining up with TRBD1. Germline assignment: CDR1 SGHAT and CDR2 FQNNGV. Trimming removed 0 bases from V and 4 bases from J; junction bases left unmatched: 6. This CDR3 spans 16 amino acids. The CDR3 bases are TGTGCCAGCAGCTTAGATCTGGGACAGGGAGGCACTGAAGCTTTCTTT. Encoded protein: CASSLDLGQGGTEAFF.

V usage is TRBV5-6 and J usage is TRBJ2-7; D not certain. Germline lookup yields CDR1 SGHDT and CDR2 YYEEEE. V was cut by 0 bases and J by 3 bases, with 10 bases left in between. CDR3 length: 14 amino acids. CDR3: CASSLEAENYEQYF. The DNA for the CDR3 is TGTGCCAGCAGCTTGGAGGCGGAAAACTACGAGCAGTACTTC.

This chain uses TRBV9 with TRBJ2-1, with TRBD2 matching over 8 bases. The ends lost 0 bases at V and 6 bases at J; junction bases unmatched: 5. The V gene's germline CDR1 is SGDLS and CDR2 YYNGEE. CDR3 length equals 15 residues. Here the CDR3 reads CASSVEIAGSNEQFF. As DNA, the CDR3 is TGTGCCAGCAGCGTAGAGATAGCGGGAAGCAATGAGCAGTTCTTC.

With respect to this clone: Other DNA sequences within the sample encode an identical CDR3. The V and J genes are TRBV25-1 and TRBJ2-7; no clear D. Trimming shortened V by 3 bases and J by 4 bases, and 4 bases separated the two germline ends. Germline V gene sequence: CDR1 MGHDK, CDR2 SYGVNS. The CDR3 has 11 residues. As DNA, the CDR3 is TGTGCCAGCAGTGATTCTTACGAGCAGTACTTC. It specifies CASSDSYEQYF.

The chain is built from TRBV19 and TRBJ2-7, with 7 bases identical to TRBD2. The V and J ends lost 6 bases and 2 bases, in that order; junction bases with no gene match: 7. The CDR3 length is 14 residues. Looked up from germline, CDR1 is LNHDA and CDR2 is SQIVND (reference sequence). CDR3 bases: TGTGCCAGTAGACCTTGGGGAGGGGCCTACGAGCAGTACTTC. Protein: CASRPWGGAYEQYF.

This chain joins TRBV5-1 and TRBJ2-3; 8 bases align to TRBD2. J was trimmed by 4 bases and V by 4 bases; bases with no gene match: 5. The CDR3 totals 14 residues. The V gene's germline CDR1 is SGHRS and CDR2 YFSETQ. The CDR3 DNA sequence: TGCGCCAGCAGCCTAACCGGGGGGGCAGATACGCAGTATTTT. Amino acid sequence: CASSLTGGADTQYF.

J is TRBJ2-7 and V is TRBV19; the D gene is possibly TRBD1 (6 bases). The V and J ends lost 3 bases and 4 bases respectively, with 10 bases between them. There are 13 residues in the CDR3. In germline, CDR1 is LNHDA, CDR2 SQIVND (reference sequence). DNA for the CDR3: TGTGCCAGTAGTATGGGCCAGGGGTACGAGCAGTACTTC. Translated, it gives CASSMGQGYEQYF.

This rearrangement joins TRBV15 to TRBJ2-3, with 7 nucleotides matching TRBD1. CDR1 is LNHNV, CDR2 YYDKDF, per germline (reference sequence). Unmatched junction bases numbered 5, after V lost 5 bases and J lost 0 bases. This CDR3 comprises 15 residues. DNA of the CDR3: TGTGCCACCAGCTTCTCGACAGGGAGCACAGATACGCAGTATTTT. Translation gives CATSFSTGSTDTQYF.

J is TRBJ2-1 and V is TRBV7-2; D remains unclear. The V and J ends lost 1 base and 8 bases respectively, with 12 bases between them. Germline CDR1 and CDR2: SGHTA and FQGNSA. This CDR3 has 14 amino acids. The CDR3 protein is CASSLVSLSYEQFF. The CDR3 DNA follows: TGTGCCAGCAGCTTAGTTTCCCTATCTTATGAGCAGTTCTTC.

This rearrangement joins TRBV5-1 to TRBJ2-7; TRBD2 agrees at 10 bases. The junction had 4 bases not matched to a gene; V was cut back by 0 bases and J by 4 bases. This CDR3 has 15 amino acids. CDR1 and CDR2 (germline): SGHRS, YFSETQ. The CDR3 reads CASSLELAGVYEQYF. The CDR3 bases are TGCGCCAGCAGCTTGGAGCTAGCGGGAGTATACGAGCAGTACTTC.

The chain combines TRBV7-9 with TRBJ2-7; 11 bases align to TRBD2. The V segment lost 4 bases and the J segment 4 bases; nucleotides outside the gene matches: 9. The CDR3 loop spans 16 amino acids. Germline V gene lookup returns CDR1 SEHNR and CDR2 FQNEAQ (reference sequence). Written as DNA, the CDR3 is TGTGCCAGCAGCTCCACTAGCGGGAGTAGAATGTACGAGCAGTACTTC. Translation: CASSSTSGSRMYEQYF.

J is TRBJ2-7 and V is TRBV7-2; 16 bases map to TRBD2. The CDR3 consists of 16 residues. Looked up from germline, CDR1 is SGHTA and CDR2 is FQGNSA. The V gene end was trimmed by 5 bases and the J gene end by 6 bases; junction bases not matched to a gene: 7. The CDR3 sequence: CASSGTSGGGLGEQYF. Written as DNA, the CDR3 is TGTGCCAGCAGCGGGACTAGCGGGGGGGGCCTGGGCGAGCAGTACTTC.

The chain uses TRBV28 and TRBJ2-5, with TRBD1 identical over 7 bases. The germline V gene has CDR1 MDHEN and CDR2 SYDVKM. This CDR3 is 14 amino acids long. Unmatched junction bases numbered 6, after V lost 8 bases and J lost 0 bases. The chain's CDR3 is CASGRDSHQETQYF. As DNA, the CDR3 is TGTGCCAGCGGCCGGGACAGCCACCAAGAGACCCAGTACTTC.

A word on this clone: Other DNA sequences in the sample encode the same CDR3. This chain links TRBV7-2 with TRBJ2-1; 11 nucleotides match TRBD2. CDR3 length equals 15 residues. The V gene end was trimmed by 5 bases and the J gene end by 5 bases; junction bases not matched to a gene: 5. Germline CDR1 is SGHTA and CDR2 is FQGNSA. The CDR3 region is CASSLTSGKHNEQFF. As DNA, the CDR3 is TGTGCCAGCAGCCTGACTAGCGGGAAGCACAATGAGCAGTTCTTC. The whole variable domain, remainder taken from reference TRBV7-2 and TRBJ2-1, is GAGVSQSPSNKVTEKGKDVELRCDPISGHTALYWYRQSLGQGLEFLIYFQGNSAPDKSGLPSDRFSAERTGGSVSTLTIQRTQQEDSAVYLCASSLTSGKHNEQFFGPGTRLTVL.

V gene TRBV7-2 combines with J gene TRBJ2-7, with 9 bases identical to TRBD2. Germline lookup yields CDR1 SGHTA and CDR2 FQGNSA. CDR3 length: 18 amino acids. Trimming cost V 1 base and J 0 bases; bases outside gene matches: 10. The CDR3 DNA follows: TGTGCCAGCAGCTTAGAAGTAGCGGGAGAGGTTAGCTCCTACGAGCAGTACTTC. This translates into CASSLEVAGEVSSYEQYF. The whole variable domain, remainder taken from reference TRBV7-2 and TRBJ2-7, is GAGVSQSPSNKVTEKGKDVELRCDPISGHTALYWYRQSLGQGLEFLIYFQGNSAPDKSGLPSDRFSAERTGGSVSTLTIQRTQQEDSAVYLCASSLEVAGEVSSYEQYFGPGTRLTVT.

This clone was detected only once. The chain uses TRBV28 and TRBJ1-5, with 11 bases fitting TRBD1. CDR1 and CDR2 from the germline V gene are MDHEN and SYDVKM. V shed 2 bases and J 7 bases; nucleotides not matched to a gene: 1. The CDR3 has 14 residues. The CDR3 is CASSLGTGGQPQHF. DNA of the CDR3: TGTGCCAGCAGTTTAGGGACAGGGGGACAGCCCCAGCATTTT. Based on the CDR3 plus reference TRBV28 and TRBJ1-5, the full variable domain is DVKVTQSSRYLVKRTGEKVFLECVQDMDHENMFWYRQDPGLGLRLIYFSYDVKMKEKGDIPEGYSVSREKKERFSLILESASTNQTSMYLCASSLGTGGQPQHFGDGTRLSIL.

The chain uses TRBV6-4 and TRBJ2-3; 8 bases fit TRBD2. The junction had 0 bases not matched to a gene; V was cut back by 3 bases and J by 1 base. Germline values: CDR1 MRHNA, CDR2 SNTAGT. The CDR3 extends over 14 amino acids. The CDR3 sequence: CASSEAGGTDTQYF. The CDR3 coding sequence is TGTGCCAGCAGTGAAGCGGGAGGCACAGATACGCAGTATTTT.

The chain links TRBV6-5 to TRBJ1-1; TRBD1 agrees at 9 bases. CDR1 and CDR2 (germline): MNHEY, SVGAGI. The CDR3 spans 14 residues. J lost 4 bases, V lost 5 bases, and 5 bases had no gene match. The CDR3 DNA is TGTGCCAGCAGTCCGACAGGGGGTTTCACTGAAGCTTTCTTT. Its translation is CASSPTGGFTEAFF.

The chain uses TRBV2 and TRBJ2-7; D uncertain. V shed 6 bases and J shed 6 bases, with 9 bases lying between them. CDR3 length equals 11 residues. The germline CDR1 and CDR2 sequences are SNHLY and FYNNEI. CDR3 amino acids: CASSPRGEQYF. In DNA, the CDR3 is TGTGCCAGCAGCCCTAGAGGCGAGCAGTACTTC.

The chain recombines TRBV30 with TRBJ1-2, with D maybe TRBD1 (6 bases). Germline CDR1 is GTSNPN and CDR2 is SVGIG (reference sequence). The CDR3 contains 15 residues. The ends were cut back, 1 base at V and 4 bases at J, with 16 bases in the middle. CDR3 sequence (DNA): TGTGCCTGGAGTGGGGGGTTAGGGGGACCCTATGGCTACACCTTC. Its translation: CAWSGGLGGPYGYTF.

The rearrangement links TRBV6-1 to TRBJ1-1; D is uncertain. V was trimmed by 5 bases and J by 4 bases, leaving 11 bases between them. The length of the CDR3 is 13 residues. Germline-derived CDR1 and CDR2 are MNHNS and SASEGT. CDR3 in DNA: TGTGCCAGCAGTTATAACGAGGGCACTGAAGCTTTCTTT. Residues: CASSYNEGTEAFF.

This rearrangement joins TRBV27 to TRBJ2-1; D is possibly TRBD1 (6 bases). The CDR3 has 14 residues. The germline CDR1 and CDR2 sequences are MNHEY and SMNVEV (reference sequence). With 2 bases removed from V and 12 bases from J, the gap between germline ends came to 17 bases. The CDR3 loop reads CASSLNRASTGQFF. In nucleotides, the CDR3 is TGTGCCAGCAGTTTAAATCGGGCGTCGACAGGGCAGTTCTTC.

This chain uses TRBV30 with TRBJ2-5; D not certain. The J call is uncertain, as TRBJ2-7 better fits the DNA end. The CDR3 totals 13 residues. CDR1 and CDR2 from the germline V gene are GTSNPN and SVGIG (reference sequence). The CDR3 DNA is TGTGCCTGCCATGGGTGGCGGTCCTACGAGCAGTACTTC. Translation: CACHGWRSYEQYF.

This sequence joins TRBV7-9 and TRBJ2-1; 7 bases map to TRBD2. With V trimmed by 8 bases and J by 0 bases, 4 bases remained unmatched. In germline, CDR1 is SEHNR, CDR2 FQNEAQ (reference sequence). The CDR3 runs to 14 residues. The CDR3: CASSGGGSYNEQFF. The CDR3 DNA reads TGTGCCAGCTCGGGCGGGGGCTCCTACAATGAGCAGTTCTTC.

The chain has TRBV19 and TRBJ2-1; 13 bases are a match to TRBD2. Germline-derived CDR1 and CDR2 are LNHDA and SQIVND (reference sequence). V lost 3 bases to trimming and J lost 5 bases; unmatched junction nucleotides: 1. This CDR3 comprises 15 residues. In DNA, the CDR3 is TGTGCCAGTAGTATGGGGACTAGCGGGAACAATGAGCAGTTCTTC. Protein product: CASSMGTSGNNEQFF.